This T cell receptor (beta chain) was identified in a study of T-cell reconstitution after alpha-beta-depleted transplantation in children. Unique molecular identifiers tagged the TCRbeta library. One entry per CDR3 protein results from TCRdb running MiXCR on the PCR reads. Of about 640,000 distinct CDR3 sequences in the sample, approximately 12% are singletons; the top ten hold roughly 2.3%. Study observations and caveats: Some patients' high day-60 TCRbeta diversity was attributed to recipient cells surviving conditioning. About two months after transplant, alpha-beta T cells reportedly came from several hundred expanded graft clones. Hyperexpanded clones declined; after one year, newly produced T cells mostly supplied diversity.

V shed 0 bases and J 2 bases; nucleotides not matched to a gene: 11. The V gene's germline CDR1 is LNHNV and CDR2 YYDKDF (reference sequence). The CDR3 runs to 20 residues. There are a few counts of this clonotype. Its antigen is not known. This receptor was identified in a male patient between 10 and 17 years old who had a stem cell transplant for acute myeloid leukemia, so the T cells may come from the graft donor. The chain has TRBV15 and TRBJ2-3; 13 bases are a match to TRBD2. Sequenced material: PBMCs, mostly from graft donor cells, taken 360 days after TCRalphabeta/CD19-depleted stem cell transplant. CDR3 DNA sequence: TGTGCCACCAGCAGAGATCCCGCCGGACTAGCGGGAGCCTTCACAGATACGCAGTATTTT. Protein product: CATSRDPAGLAGAFTDTQYF.